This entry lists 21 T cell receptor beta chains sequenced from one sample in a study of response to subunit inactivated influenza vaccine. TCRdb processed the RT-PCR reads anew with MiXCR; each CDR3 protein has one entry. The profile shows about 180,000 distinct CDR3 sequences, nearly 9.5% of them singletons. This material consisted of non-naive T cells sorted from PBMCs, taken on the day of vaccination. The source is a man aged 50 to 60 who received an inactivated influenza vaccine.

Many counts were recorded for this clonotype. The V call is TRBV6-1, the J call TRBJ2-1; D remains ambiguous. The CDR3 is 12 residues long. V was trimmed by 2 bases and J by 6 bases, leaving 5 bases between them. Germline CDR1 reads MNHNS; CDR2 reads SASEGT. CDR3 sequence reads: CASSEFSNEQFF. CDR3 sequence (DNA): TGTGCCAGCAGTGAATTTAGCAATGAGCAGTTCTTC.

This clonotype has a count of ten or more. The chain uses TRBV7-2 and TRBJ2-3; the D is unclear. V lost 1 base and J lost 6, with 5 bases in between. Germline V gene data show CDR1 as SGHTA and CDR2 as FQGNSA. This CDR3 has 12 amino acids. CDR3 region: CASSLVEDTQYF. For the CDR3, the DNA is TGTGCCAGCAGCTTAGTTGAGGATACGCAGTATTTT.

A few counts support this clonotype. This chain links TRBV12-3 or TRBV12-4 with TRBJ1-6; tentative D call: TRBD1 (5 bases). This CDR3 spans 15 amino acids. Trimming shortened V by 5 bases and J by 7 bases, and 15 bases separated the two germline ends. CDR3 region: CASSTSERGNSPLHF. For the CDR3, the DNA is TGTGCCAGCAGTACCTCCGAGCGGGGGAATTCACCCCTCCACTTT.

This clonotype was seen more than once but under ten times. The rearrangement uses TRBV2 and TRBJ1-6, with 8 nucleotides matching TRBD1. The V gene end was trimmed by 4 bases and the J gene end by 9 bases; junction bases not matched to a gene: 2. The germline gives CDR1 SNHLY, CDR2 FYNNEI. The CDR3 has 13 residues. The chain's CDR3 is CASSGQGTSPLHF. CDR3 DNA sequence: TGTGCCAGCAGTGGACAGGGGACTTCACCCCTCCACTTT.

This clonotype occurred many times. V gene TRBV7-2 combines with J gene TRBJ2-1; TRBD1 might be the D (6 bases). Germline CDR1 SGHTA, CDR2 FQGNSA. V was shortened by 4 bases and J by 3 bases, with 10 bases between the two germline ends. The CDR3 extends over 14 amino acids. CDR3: CASSSRDNYNEQFF. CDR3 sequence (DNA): TGTGCCAGCAGCTCCCGGGACAACTACAATGAGCAGTTCTTC.

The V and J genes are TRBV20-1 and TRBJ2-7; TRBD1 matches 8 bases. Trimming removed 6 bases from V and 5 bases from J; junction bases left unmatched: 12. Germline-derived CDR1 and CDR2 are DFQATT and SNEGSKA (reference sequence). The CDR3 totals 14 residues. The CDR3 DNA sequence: TGCAGTGCCAGACCGATACAGGGGGACCACGAGCAGTACTTC. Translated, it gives CSARPIQGDHEQYF.

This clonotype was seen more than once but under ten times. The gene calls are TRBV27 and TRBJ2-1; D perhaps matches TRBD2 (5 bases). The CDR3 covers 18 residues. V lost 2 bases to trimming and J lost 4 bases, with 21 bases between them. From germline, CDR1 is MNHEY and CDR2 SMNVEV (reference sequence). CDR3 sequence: CASSLTSPASTRYNEQFF. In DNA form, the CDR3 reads TGTGCCAGCAGTTTAACCTCGCCGGCTAGCACCCGATACAATGAGCAGTTCTTC.

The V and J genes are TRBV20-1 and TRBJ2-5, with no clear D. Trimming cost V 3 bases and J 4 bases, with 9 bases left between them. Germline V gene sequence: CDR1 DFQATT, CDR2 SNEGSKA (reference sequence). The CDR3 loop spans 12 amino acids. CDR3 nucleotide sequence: TGCAGTGCTAGTGAGGACGCAGAGACCCAGTACTTC. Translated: CSASEDAETQYF.

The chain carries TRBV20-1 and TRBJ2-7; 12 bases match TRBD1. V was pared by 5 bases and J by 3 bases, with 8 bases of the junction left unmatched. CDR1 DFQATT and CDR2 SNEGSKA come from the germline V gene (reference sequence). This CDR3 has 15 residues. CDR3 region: CSAASGTGGIYEQYF. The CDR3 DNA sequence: TGCAGTGCTGCATCCGGGACAGGGGGCATCTACGAGCAGTACTTC.

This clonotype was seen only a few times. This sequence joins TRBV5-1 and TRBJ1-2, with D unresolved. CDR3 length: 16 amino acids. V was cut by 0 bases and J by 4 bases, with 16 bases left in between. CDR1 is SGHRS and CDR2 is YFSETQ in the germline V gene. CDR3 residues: CASSLASRASSYGYTF. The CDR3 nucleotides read TGCGCCAGCAGCTTGGCCTCGAGGGCGAGTAGCTATGGCTACACCTTC.

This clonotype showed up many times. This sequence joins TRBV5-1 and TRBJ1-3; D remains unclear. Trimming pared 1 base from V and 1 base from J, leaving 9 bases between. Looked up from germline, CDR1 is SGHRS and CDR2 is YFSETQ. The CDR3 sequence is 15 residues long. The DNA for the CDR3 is TGCGCCAGCAGCTTGCGCCCGGAGTCTGGAAACACCATATATTTT. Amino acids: CASSLRPESGNTIYF. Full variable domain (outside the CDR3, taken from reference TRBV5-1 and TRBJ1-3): KAGVTQTPRYLIKTRGQQVTLSCSPISGHRSVSWYQQTPGQGLQFLFEYFSETQRNKGNFPGRFSGRQFSNSRSEMNVSTLELGDSALYLCASSLRPESGNTIYFGEGSWLTVV.

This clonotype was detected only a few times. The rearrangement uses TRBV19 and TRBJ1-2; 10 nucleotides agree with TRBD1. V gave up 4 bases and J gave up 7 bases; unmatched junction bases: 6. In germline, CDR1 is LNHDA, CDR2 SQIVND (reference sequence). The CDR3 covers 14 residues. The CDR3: CASSTKTGGSGYTF. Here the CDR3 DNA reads TGTGCCAGTAGTACGAAGACAGGGGGCAGTGGCTACACCTTC.

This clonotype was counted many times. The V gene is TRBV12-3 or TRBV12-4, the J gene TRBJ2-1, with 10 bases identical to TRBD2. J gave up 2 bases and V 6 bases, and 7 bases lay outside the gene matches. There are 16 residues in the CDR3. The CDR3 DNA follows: TGTGCCAGCAGAACCGCCGGGACTAGCGCCTACAATGAGCAGTTCTTC. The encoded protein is CASRTAGTSAYNEQFF.

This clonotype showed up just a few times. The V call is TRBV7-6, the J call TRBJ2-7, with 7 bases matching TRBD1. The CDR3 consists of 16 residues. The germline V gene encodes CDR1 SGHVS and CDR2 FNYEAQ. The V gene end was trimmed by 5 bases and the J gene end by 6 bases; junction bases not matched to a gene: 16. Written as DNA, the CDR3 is TGTGCCAGCAGCCTGACGAACAGACAGGGCCCAGGCGAGCAGTACTTC. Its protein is CASSLTNRQGPGEQYF.

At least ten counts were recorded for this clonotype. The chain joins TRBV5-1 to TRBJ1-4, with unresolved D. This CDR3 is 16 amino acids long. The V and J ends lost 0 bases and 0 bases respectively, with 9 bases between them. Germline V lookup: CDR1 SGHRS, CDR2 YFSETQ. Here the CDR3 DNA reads TGCGCCAGCAGCTTGGTTGGATTTGCAACTAATGAAAAACTGTTTTTT. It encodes CASSLVGFATNEKLFF.

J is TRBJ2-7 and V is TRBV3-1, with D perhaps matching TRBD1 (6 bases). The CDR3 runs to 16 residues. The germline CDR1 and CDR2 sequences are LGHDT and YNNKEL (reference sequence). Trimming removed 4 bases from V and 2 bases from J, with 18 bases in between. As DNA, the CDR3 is TGTGCCAGCAGCCCAAATGACAGGTTGGACGCCTACGAGCAGTACTTC. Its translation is CASSPNDRLDAYEQYF.

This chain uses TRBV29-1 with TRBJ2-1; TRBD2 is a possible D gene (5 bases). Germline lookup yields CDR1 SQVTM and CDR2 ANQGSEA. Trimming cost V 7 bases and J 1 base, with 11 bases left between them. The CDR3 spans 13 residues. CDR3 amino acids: CSGGSHSYNEQFF. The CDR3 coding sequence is TGCAGCGGAGGGTCACATTCCTACAATGAGCAGTTCTTC.

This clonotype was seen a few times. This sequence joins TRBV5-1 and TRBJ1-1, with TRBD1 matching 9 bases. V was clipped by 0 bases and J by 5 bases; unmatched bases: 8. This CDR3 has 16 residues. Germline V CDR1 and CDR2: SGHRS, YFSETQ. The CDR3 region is CASSLADRGYGTEAFF. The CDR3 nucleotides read TGCGCCAGCAGCTTGGCCGACAGGGGGTACGGTACTGAAGCTTTCTTT.

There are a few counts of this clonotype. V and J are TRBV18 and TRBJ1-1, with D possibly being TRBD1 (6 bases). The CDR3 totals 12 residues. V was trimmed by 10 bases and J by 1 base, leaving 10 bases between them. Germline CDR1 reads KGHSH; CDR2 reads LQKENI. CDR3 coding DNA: TGTGCCACGAGGACAGCGAACACTGAAGCTTTCTTT. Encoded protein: CATRTANTEAFF.

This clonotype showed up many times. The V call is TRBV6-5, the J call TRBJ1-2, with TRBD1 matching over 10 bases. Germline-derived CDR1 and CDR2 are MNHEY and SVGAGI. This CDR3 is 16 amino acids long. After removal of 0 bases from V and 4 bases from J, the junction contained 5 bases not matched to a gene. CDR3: CASSYSGQGGRYGYTF. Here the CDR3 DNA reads TGTGCCAGCAGTTACTCTGGACAGGGGGGCCGCTATGGCTACACCTTC.

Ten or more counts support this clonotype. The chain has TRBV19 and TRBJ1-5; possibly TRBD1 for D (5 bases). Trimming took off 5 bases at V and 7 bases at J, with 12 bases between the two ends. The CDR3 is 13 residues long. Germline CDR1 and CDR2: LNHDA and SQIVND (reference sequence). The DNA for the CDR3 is TGTGCCAGTAGTCCTGGCCCAGGGCAGCCCCAGCATTTT. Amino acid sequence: CASSPGPGQPQHF.